Listed below are T cell receptor beta chains from one sample, sequenced in a study of cytomegalovirus exposure and HLA in healthy donors. Generated by immunoSEQ multiplex PCR, the TCRdb table keeps only in-frame clones and is missing some. The sample shows fewer than 85,000 clones, and approximately 5.3% sits with its ten largest clones. The sample was PBMCs. Receptor source: a woman in her 40s in good health and CMV-seropositive. CDR3s include the opening cysteine and the closing phenylalanine or tryptophan.

v_call,cdr3_aa
TRBV4-3,CASSHGAGGSYNEQFF
TRBV5-1,CASSNRDRGNNEQFF
TRBV7-9,CASSWDRGDYEQYF
TRBV19,CASSMSGSYEQYF
TRBV5-1,CASSLETSATDTQYF
TRBV18,CASSYGTSVYNEQFF
TRBV5-1,CASRAGGADTQYF
TRBV2,CASRASGQLGDNQPQHF
TRBV7-6,CASSSRGSEAFF
TRBV27,CASSRWTGATGGTQYF
TRBV10-1,CASSERGETYNEQFF
TRBV29-1,CSERGPEETQYF
TRBV28,CASSSERATSGRASTDTQYF
TRBV7-8,CASSLVPALPGGAFF
TRBV28,CASSHPTGQYF
TRBV7-3,CASSLTGTYSGEQFF
TRBV19,CASSLGAGAYNEQFF
TRBV19,CASSIIFRGADLTGELFF
TRBV27,CASSPSHIDGYTF
TRBV5-5,CASRTTTAYEQYF
TRBV5-1,CASSSGGKTQYF
TRBV6-1,CASSEQVHQPQHF
TRBV4-1,CASSHSGGVGNEQFF
TRBV5-5,CASSLTAYEQYF
TRBV5-6,CASRGQGPNSPLHF
TRBV5-1,CASSRGQGDNSPLHF
TRBV11-1,CASSLMGVQETQYF
TRBV7-3,CASSLMAGLAYNEQFF
TRBV7-3,CASSLIGGSSGELFF
TRBV11-2,CASSSGLPYGYTF
TRBV27,CASSLGGDEQYF
TRBV6-5,CASRTGYGYTF
TRBV9,CASSGPGQGANYGYTF
TRBV7-9,CAAPRLAGGPTDTQYF
TRBV6-5,CASSYFGPQEQYF
TRBV5-1,CASSDNRVVDGYTF
TRBV6-1,CASSVGDRGLVGNGYTF
TRBV18,CASSPTGATNEKLFF
TRBV7-2,CASSLGGQGFYGYTF
TRBV4-1,CASSLILAETDTQYF
TRBV10-1,CASSGGVTGTDTQYF
TRBV21-1,CGGGTSGYNEQFF